The sequence of this T cell receptor (beta chain) was determined in a study of regulatory T cells in long-lasting Graves disease. Germline V gene lookup returns CDR1 PRHDT and CDR2 FYEKMQ (reference sequence). CDR3 length equals 8 residues. Time point noted: newly diagnosed GD, antithyroid drugs for less than 3 months. From RNA extracted from PBMCs, the TCR library was made. The study, taken as a whole, reports: New patients shared approximately 930 public clonotypes, fewer than the approximately 2,500 shared by persistent patients. TRBV28, TRBJ1-2 and TRBJ2-5 emerged as the favored segments in persistent disease.

Arm-PCR with iRepertoire HTBI primers amplified the CDR3 regions for these TCR beta libraries. As originally analysed: Across samples, over 55 TRBV and some 14 TRBJ segments were found. In TCRdb, the multiplex PCR reads were re-called with MiXCR into one record per CDR3 protein. For this entry, the V and J calls and clone size follow TCRdb and not the study's own pipeline. The repertoire holds roughly 560,000 distinct CDR3 sequences, with roughly 15% as singletons. This clonotype has at least ten counts. The target antigen is unknown. The germline gene is not matched at one end of the junction; a read error may be the cause. These data were likewise used in another study, on T cells in Graves' hyperthyroidism and ophthalmopathy. That study adds: Across 18 months, stable Graves' hyperthyroidism was marked by no progression to ophthalmopathy.

Sequences were derived from peripheral blood mononuclear cells (PBMCs), sampled at new diagnosis, from a patient treated with antithyroid drugs. The origin of this receptor is a middle-aged woman with Graves disease. The chain is built from TRBV13 and TRBJ1-2; D gene ambiguous. This chain's CDR3 is CASNPMDF. CDR3 in DNA: TGTGCCAGCAACCCCATGGACTTC.